The rows below give T cell receptor beta chains drawn from one sample of a study of glioma-infiltrating T cells after dendritic cell vaccination. The method was immunoSEQ multiplex PCR; TCRdb's version includes in-frame clones alone and lacks a portion of them. Seen here are 60,000 or so clones, approximately 86% observed once, and the top ten hold around 10%. The specimen was blood, collected after dendritic cell vaccination. These receptors were taken from a human donor with glioblastoma. Each CDR3 is given with its conserved first and last residue. Each record gives: CDR3 protein, CDR3 DNA, clone size, J gene, D gene, V gene. The D gene is left open where the match is weak. A clone size is listed for some rows: how often the clone was seen (once, few, many), or a class if it is expanded.

CDR3: CASSLTGTGNTEAFF; DNA: TGCGCCAGCAGCTTAACGGGGACAGGGAACACTGAAGCTTTCTTT; size: NA; J: TRBJ1-1; D: TRBD1; V: TRBV5-1
CDR3: CASIGRESGELFF; DNA: TGTGCCAGCATCGGGAGGGAATCCGGGGAGCTGTTTTTT; size: NA; J: TRBJ2-2; D: TRBD2; V: TRBV6-5
CDR3: CASSPREGPETQYF; DNA: TGTGCCAGCAGCCCCCGGGAGGGCCCGGAGACCCAGTACTTC; size: NA; J: TRBJ2-5; D: TRBD2; V: TRBV7-2
CDR3: CASSLGQANYGYTF; DNA: TGTGCCAGCAGCCTGGGACAGGCTAACTATGGCTACACCTTC; size: NA; J: TRBJ1-2; D: TRBD1; V: TRBV7-2
CDR3: CASSPTGTGSYEQFF; DNA: TGTGCCAGCTCACCGACCGGGACAGGGAGTTATGAGCAGTTCTTC; size: NA; J: TRBJ2-1; D: TRBD1; V: TRBV18
CDR3: CASSTGTGKAGELFF; DNA: TGTGCCAGTAGTACCGGGACAGGGAAGGCCGGGGAGCTGTTTTTT; size: NA; J: TRBJ2-2; D: TRBD1; V: TRBV19
CDR3: CASSQTGRNQPQHF; DNA: TGTGCCAGCAGCCAGACAGGAAGAAATCAGCCCCAGCATTTT; size: NA; J: TRBJ1-5; D: NA; V: TRBV7-2
CDR3: CASSHAGAGNTIYF; DNA: TGCGCCAGCAGCCACGCGGGGGCTGGAAACACCATATATTTT; size: NA; J: TRBJ1-3; D: NA; V: TRBV5-1
CDR3: CASSPTVVYGYTF; DNA: TGTGCCAGCAGCCCTACAGTGGTCTATGGCTACACCTTC; size: NA; J: TRBJ1-2; D: NA; V: TRBV7-9
CDR3: CASSFDLQGAEEKLFF; DNA: TGTGCCAGCAGTTTTGACTTACAGGGGGCGGAGGAAAAACTGTTTTTT; size: NA; J: TRBJ1-4; D: TRBD1; V: TRBV6-5
CDR3: CATSPDRAVYSNQPQHF; DNA: TGTGCCACCAGCCCCGACAGGGCCGTCTATAGCAATCAGCCCCAGCATTTT; size: few; J: TRBJ1-5; D: TRBD1; V: TRBV15
CDR3: CAWQRGQGARETQYF; DNA: TGTGCCTGGCAGAGAGGGCAGGGGGCTCGGGAGACCCAGTACTTC; size: NA; J: TRBJ2-5; D: TRBD1; V: TRBV30
CDR3: CASSSPGTSGGEQFF; DNA: TGCGCCAGCAGCTCTCCCGGGACTAGCGGGGGGGAGCAGTTCTTC; size: NA; J: TRBJ2-1; D: TRBD2; V: TRBV5-1
CDR3: CASLGQGGIEQYF; DNA: TGTGCCAGCCTGGGACAGGGAGGGATCGAGCAGTACTTC; size: NA; J: TRBJ2-7; D: TRBD1; V: TRBV6-1
CDR3: CASSTSRGIGPMNTEAFF; DNA: TGTGCCAGTAGTACGTCCAGGGGAATAGGACCCATGAACACTGAAGCTTTCTTT; size: NA; J: TRBJ1-1; D: NA; V: TRBV19
CDR3: CASSSRQGADQPQHF; DNA: TGTGCCAGCTCATCACGACAGGGGGCGGATCAGCCCCAGCATTTT; size: NA; J: TRBJ1-5; D: TRBD1; V: TRBV18
CDR3: CASREDWNTGELFF; DNA: TGTGCCAGCAGAGAGGACTGGAACACCGGGGAGCTGTTTTTT; size: NA; J: TRBJ2-2; D: NA; V: TRBV6-1
CDR3: CASSQGEQGDSTGELFF; DNA: TGCGCCAGCAGCCAAGGTGAACAGGGGGATAGCACCGGGGAGCTGTTTTTT; size: NA; J: TRBJ2-2; D: TRBD1; V: TRBV4-3
CDR3: CASSRTETSGNTIYF; DNA: TGTGCCAGCAGCCGGACAGAGACTTCTGGAAACACCATATATTTT; size: NA; J: TRBJ1-3; D: NA; V: TRBV14
CDR3: CAISPQGGGLNEQYF; DNA: TGTGCCATTTCTCCCCAGGGGGGCGGTTTAAACGAGCAGTACTTC; size: NA; J: TRBJ2-7; D: NA; V: TRBV19
CDR3: CASSQGSISGNTIYF; DNA: TGCGCCAGCAGCCAAGGTAGTATCTCTGGAAACACCATATATTTT; size: NA; J: TRBJ1-3; D: NA; V: TRBV4-1
CDR3: CASSFWVDGGEQYF; DNA: TGTGCCAGCAGCTTTTGGGTTGACGGCGGCGAGCAGTACTTC; size: NA; J: TRBJ2-7; D: NA; V: TRBV11-2
CDR3: CASSLGQTGANVLTF; DNA: TGTGCCAGCAGCCTGGGGCAGACTGGGGCCAACGTCCTGACTTTC; size: NA; J: TRBJ2-6; D: NA; V: TRBV5-6
CDR3: CASGPTRGVNGELFF; DNA: TGTGCCAGCGGCCCGACGCGGGGCGTCAACGGGGAGCTGTTTTTT; size: NA; J: TRBJ2-2; D: NA; V: TRBV7-2
CDR3: CASSDNRGTQYF; DNA: TGTGCCAGCAGTGACAATAGGGGGACCCAGTACTTC; size: NA; J: TRBJ2-5; D: NA; V: TRBV6-4
CDR3: CASSLAGEQYF; DNA: TGTGCCAGCAGCTTGGCAGGAGAGCAGTACTTC; size: NA; J: TRBJ2-7; D: NA; V: TRBV5-6
CDR3: CASSADSRHQPQHF; DNA: TGTGCCAGCAGCGCGGACAGTAGACATCAGCCCCAGCATTTT; size: NA; J: TRBJ1-5; D: NA; V: TRBV9
CDR3: CASSPRTGEGFTEAFF; DNA: TGTGCCAGCAGCCCACGGACAGGAGAAGGTTTCACTGAAGCTTTCTTT; size: NA; J: TRBJ1-1; D: TRBD1; V: TRBV9
CDR3: CAWSSLANEQFF; DNA: TGTGCCTGGAGTTCACTAGCGAATGAGCAGTTCTTC; size: NA; J: TRBJ2-1; D: TRBD2; V: TRBV30
CDR3: CASSWGQGPYGYTF; DNA: TGTGCCAGCAGTTGGGGACAGGGACCCTATGGCTACACCTTC; size: NA; J: TRBJ1-2; D: TRBD1; V: TRBV5-6